The 8 T cell receptor beta chains below all came from one sample that was sequenced in a study of preoperative IRX-2 immunotherapy in early breast cancer (dated by TCRdb to the late 2010s). Library creation used the immunoSEQ multiplex PCR assay. What TCRdb holds here is the immuneACCESS table cut down to in-frame rearrangements. Part of the clones is not present; checked against another copy, under half of the missing clones reflect an unresolved V gene, and the others are unexplained. Present in this sample are fewer than 40,000 clones, roughly 86% of which were seen just once. The ten biggest clones cover around 1.6% of the sample. The treatment or condition label for this specimen denotes: preoperative locoregional IRX-2 cytokine immunotherapy. This specimen consisted of tumor tissue, obtained after IRX-2 immunotherapy. These receptors originate from a human donor with breast cancer.

On this clone: At one end, the junction sequence differs from germline, possibly due to a read error. The chain couples TRBV7-6 to TRBJ2-5; TRBD2 matches at 11 bases. This CDR3 comprises 15 residues. Germline CDR1 reads SGHVS; CDR2 reads FNYEAQ. For the CDR3, the DNA is TGTGCCAGCAGTTTAGGTAGCGGGGGGGAAGAGACCCAGTACTTC. This gives the protein CASSLGSGGEETQYF. Based on the CDR3 plus reference TRBV7-6 and TRBJ2-5, the full variable domain is GAGVSQSPRYKVTKRGQDVALRCDPISGHVSLYWYRQALGQGPEFLTYFNYEAQQDKSGLPNDRFSAERPEGSISTLTIQRTEQRDSAMYRCASSLGSGGEETQYFGPGTRLLVL.

The V call is TRBV5-1, the J call TRBJ2-3; D may be TRBD2 (5 bases). V was pared by 4 bases and J by 0 bases, with 12 bases between. The CDR3 extends over 15 amino acids. CDR1 is SGHRS and CDR2 is YFSETQ in the germline V gene. The CDR3 nucleotides are TGCGCCAGCAGCCTAGGACTGCTAAGCACAGATACGCAGTATTTT. This codes for CASSLGLLSTDTQYF.

This chain connects TRBV10-3 to TRBJ1-2; a possible D gene is TRBD1 (5 bases). Trimming removed 0 bases at V and 8 bases at J, with 10 bases between. Germline loops: CDR1 ENHRY, CDR2 SYGVKD. The CDR3 runs 13 residues. This chain's CDR3 is CAISESSGDGYTF. In DNA, the CDR3 is TGTGCCATCAGTGAGTCTTCGGGGGACGGCTACACCTTC.

The chain links TRBV19 to TRBJ2-2, with D possibly TRBD2 on 6 matching bases. Germline CDR1 and CDR2: LNHDA and SQIVND (reference sequence). V lost 4 bases and J lost 6, with 12 bases in between. The CDR3 spans 14 residues. The CDR3 is CASSNRGRAGELFF. In DNA, the CDR3 is TGTGCCAGTAGTAACCGGGGGAGAGCCGGGGAGCTGTTTTTT.

V is TRBV7-1 and J is TRBJ2-1, with D possibly TRBD2 on 5 matching bases. TRBV7-1 is an ORF; its function is uncertain. With 5 bases removed from V and 5 bases from J, the gap between germline ends came to 13 bases. CDR3 length equals 14 residues. For the CDR3, the DNA is TGTGCCAGCAGCCCCGGGGTGTCTAACAATGAGCAGTTCTTC. It translates to CASSPGVSNNEQFF.

The chain uses TRBV11-3 and TRBJ1-4; no clear D gene. Germline-derived CDR1 and CDR2 are SGHNT and YENEEA. The V and J ends lost 3 bases and 8 bases respectively, with 13 bases between them. This CDR3 is 14 amino acids long. The CDR3 is CASSLVAAGEKLFF. CDR3 nucleotides: TGTGCCAGCAGCTTGGTGGCAGCGGGAGAAAAACTGTTTTTT.

This chain uses TRBV28 with TRBJ1-2, with no clear D. There are 13 residues in the CDR3. CDR1 and CDR2 (germline): MDHEN, SYDVKM. V lost 2 bases and J lost 2, with 6 bases in between. CDR3 region: CASSLRGNYGYTF. CDR3 DNA: TGTGCCAGCAGTTTAAGAGGGAACTATGGCTACACCTTC.

The chain uses TRBV19 and TRBJ1-2; a possible D gene is TRBD1 (5 bases). V was cut by 6 bases and J by 4 bases, with 21 bases left in between. The CDR3 totals 16 residues. Germline CDR1 LNHDA, CDR2 SQIVND (reference sequence). The CDR3 DNA is TGTGCCAGTAGCCGGGGGGGTGTGACGGACTCCTATGGCTACACCTTC. As protein: CASSRGGVTDSYGYTF.